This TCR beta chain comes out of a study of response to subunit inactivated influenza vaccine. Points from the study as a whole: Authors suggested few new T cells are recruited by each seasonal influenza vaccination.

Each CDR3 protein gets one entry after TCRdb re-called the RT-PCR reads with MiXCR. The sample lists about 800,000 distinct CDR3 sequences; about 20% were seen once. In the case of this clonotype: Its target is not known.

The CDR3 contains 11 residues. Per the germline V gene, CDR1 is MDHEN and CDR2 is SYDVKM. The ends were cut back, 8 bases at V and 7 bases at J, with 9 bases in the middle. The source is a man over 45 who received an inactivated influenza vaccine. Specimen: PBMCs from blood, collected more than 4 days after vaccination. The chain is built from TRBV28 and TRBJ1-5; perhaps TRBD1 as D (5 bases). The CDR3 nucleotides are TGTGCCAGCGGAGGGGTCCAGCCCCAGCATTTT. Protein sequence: CASGGVQPQHF.